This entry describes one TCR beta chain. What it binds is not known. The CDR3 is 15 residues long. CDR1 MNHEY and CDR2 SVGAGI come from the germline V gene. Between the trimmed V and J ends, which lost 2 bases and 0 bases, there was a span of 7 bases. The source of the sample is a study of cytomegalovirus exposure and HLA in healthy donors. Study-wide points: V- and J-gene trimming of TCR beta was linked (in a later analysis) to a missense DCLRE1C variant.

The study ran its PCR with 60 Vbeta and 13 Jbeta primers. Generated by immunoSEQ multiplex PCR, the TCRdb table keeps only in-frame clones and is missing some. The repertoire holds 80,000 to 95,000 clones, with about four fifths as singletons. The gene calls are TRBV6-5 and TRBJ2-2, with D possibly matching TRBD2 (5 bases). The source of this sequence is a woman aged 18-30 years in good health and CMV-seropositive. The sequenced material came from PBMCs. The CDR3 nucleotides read TGTGCCAGCAGTTACCGGGGTGCGAACACCGGGGAGCTGTTTTTT. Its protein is CASSYRGANTGELFF.